This T cell receptor beta chain derives from a study of cytomegalovirus exposure and HLA in healthy donors. General study results and limits: Altogether, some 160 TCR beta chains were recorded as cytomegalovirus-associated. With DRB1 most and HLA-C fewest, TCR association rates differed between HLA loci in a later analysis.

This CDR3 has 13 residues. In germline, CDR1 is SNHLY, CDR2 FYNNEI. Deletions cut 7 bases from V and 4 bases from J, with 10 bases between. As to this clone: What it recognizes is unknown.

13 Jbeta primers and 60 Vbeta primers were used for the PCR. TCRdb keeps only in-frame clones here, not all; method: immunoSEQ multiplex PCR. The repertoire holds around 92,000 clones, with 65% to 80% as singletons. The clonotype was recovered from a man aged 55 to 70 in good health and CMV-seropositive. The chain employs TRBV2 and TRBJ1-4; no reliable D call. The source material was PBMCs. CDR3 in amino acids: CASTVLFNEKLFF. The CDR3 DNA reads as TGTGCCAGCACTGTCCTCTTTAATGAAAAACTGTTTTTT.